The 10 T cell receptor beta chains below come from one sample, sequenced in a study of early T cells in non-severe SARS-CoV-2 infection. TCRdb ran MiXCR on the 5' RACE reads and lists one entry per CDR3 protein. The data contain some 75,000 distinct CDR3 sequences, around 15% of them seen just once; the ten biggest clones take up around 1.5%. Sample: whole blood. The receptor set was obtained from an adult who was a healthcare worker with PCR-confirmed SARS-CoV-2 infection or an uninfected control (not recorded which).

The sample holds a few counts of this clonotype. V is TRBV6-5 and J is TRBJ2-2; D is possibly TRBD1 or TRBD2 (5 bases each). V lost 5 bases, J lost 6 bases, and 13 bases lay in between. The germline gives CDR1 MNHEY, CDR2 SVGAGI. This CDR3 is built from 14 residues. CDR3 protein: CASSRDASPGELFF. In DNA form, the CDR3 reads TGTGCCAGCAGTCGGGACGCTAGCCCCGGGGAGCTGTTTTTT.

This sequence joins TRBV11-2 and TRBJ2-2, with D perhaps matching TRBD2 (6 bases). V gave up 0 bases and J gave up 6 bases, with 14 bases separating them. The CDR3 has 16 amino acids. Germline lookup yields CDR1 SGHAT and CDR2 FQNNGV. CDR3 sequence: CASSLEEGNFPGELFF. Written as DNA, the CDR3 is TGTGCCAGCAGCTTAGAGGAGGGTAATTTCCCCGGGGAGCTGTTTTTT.

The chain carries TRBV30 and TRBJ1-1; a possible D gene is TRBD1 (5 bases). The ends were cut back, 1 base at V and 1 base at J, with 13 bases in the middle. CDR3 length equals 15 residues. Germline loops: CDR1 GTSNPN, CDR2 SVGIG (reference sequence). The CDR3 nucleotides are TGTGCCTGGAGTGAAGGGCTGGGGGGGAACACTGAAGCTTTCTTT. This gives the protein CAWSEGLGGNTEAFF. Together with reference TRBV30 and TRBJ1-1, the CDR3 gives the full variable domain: SQTIHQWPATLVQPVGSPLSLECTVEGTSNPNLYWYRQAAGRGLQLLFYSVGIGQISSEVPQNLSASRPQDRQFILSSKKLLLSDSGFYLCAWSEGLGGNTEAFFGQGTRLTVV.

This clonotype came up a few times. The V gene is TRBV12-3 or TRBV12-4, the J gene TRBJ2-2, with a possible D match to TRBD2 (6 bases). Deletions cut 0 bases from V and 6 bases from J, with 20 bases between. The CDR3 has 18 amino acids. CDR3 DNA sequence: TGTGCCAGCAGTTTAGCAATCCGACTAGGGCCCCCGTCCGGGGAGCTGTTTTTT. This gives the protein CASSLAIRLGPPSGELFF.

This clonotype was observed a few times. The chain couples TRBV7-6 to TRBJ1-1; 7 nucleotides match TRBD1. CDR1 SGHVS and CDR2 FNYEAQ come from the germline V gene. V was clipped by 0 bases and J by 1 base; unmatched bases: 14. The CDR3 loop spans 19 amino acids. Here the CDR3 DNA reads TGTGCCAGCAGCTTAGCCACCCCATTAAACAGGGGAGGGAACACTGAAGCTTTCTTT. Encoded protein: CASSLATPLNRGGNTEAFF.

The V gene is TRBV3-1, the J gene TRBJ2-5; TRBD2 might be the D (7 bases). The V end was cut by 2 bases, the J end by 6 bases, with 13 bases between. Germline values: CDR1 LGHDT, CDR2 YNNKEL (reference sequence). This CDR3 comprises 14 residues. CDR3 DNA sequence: TGTGCCAGCAGCCAATCGGGGGGCCCGAAGACCCAGTACTTC. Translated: CASSQSGGPKTQYF.

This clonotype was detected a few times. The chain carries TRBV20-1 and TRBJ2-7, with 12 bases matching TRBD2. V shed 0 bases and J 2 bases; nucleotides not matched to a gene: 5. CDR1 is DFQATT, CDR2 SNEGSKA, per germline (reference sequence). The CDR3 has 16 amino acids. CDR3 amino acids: CSARDRLAGVAYEQYF. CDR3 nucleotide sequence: TGCAGTGCTAGAGATCGACTAGCGGGGGTCGCCTACGAGCAGTACTTC.

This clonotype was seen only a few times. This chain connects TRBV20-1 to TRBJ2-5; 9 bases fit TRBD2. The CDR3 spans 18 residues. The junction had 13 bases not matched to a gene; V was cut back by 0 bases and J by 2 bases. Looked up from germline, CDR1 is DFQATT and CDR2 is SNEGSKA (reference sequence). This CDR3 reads CSARDPETSGITQETQYF. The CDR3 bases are TGCAGTGCTAGAGATCCCGAGACTAGCGGCATAACACAAGAGACCCAGTACTTC.

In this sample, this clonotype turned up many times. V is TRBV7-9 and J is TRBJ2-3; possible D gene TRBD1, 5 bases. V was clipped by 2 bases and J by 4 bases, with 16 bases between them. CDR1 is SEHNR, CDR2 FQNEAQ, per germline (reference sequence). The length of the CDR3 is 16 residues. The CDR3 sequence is CASSLRGSGLADTQYF. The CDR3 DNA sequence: TGTGCCAGCAGCTTACGTGGTTCAGGGTTAGCAGATACGCAGTATTTT.

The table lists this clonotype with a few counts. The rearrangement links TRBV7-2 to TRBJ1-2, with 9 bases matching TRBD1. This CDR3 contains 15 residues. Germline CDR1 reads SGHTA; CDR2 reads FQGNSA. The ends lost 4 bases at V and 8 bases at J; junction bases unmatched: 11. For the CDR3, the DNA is TGTGCCAGCAGCTCCTACGGGACAGGGTTTGAGGGCTACACCTTC. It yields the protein CASSSYGTGFEGYTF.